This TCR beta chain is drawn from a study of shared clonotypes between healthy human individuals. In the study overall: With ages of 18 to 49, the donors were a couple of women and a few men.

This CDR3 has 15 amino acids. Germline CDR1 and CDR2: SGHDT and YYEEEE. Trimming cost V 4 bases and J 1 base; bases outside gene matches: 6. DNA at about 200 ng, 25,000 to 35,000 T cell genomes, went into sorted-subset replicate PCRs. The data were produced by immunoSEQ multiplex PCR, yet TCRdb's version contains in-frame clones alone and is incomplete. The sample yields 2,500,000 or so clones, over 85% seen once. Donors, without exception, were Caucasian adults residing in Nashville, Tennessee. The chain combines TRBV5-6 with TRBJ2-3; 7 bases are shared with TRBD1. The TCR was taken from a man in his late teens or twenties in good health. Some clones in this sample may be carry-over from other donors' samples. Sequences were obtained from naive CD4+ T cells from PBMCs. This sample's subset: CD45RA+ positively selected. Here the CDR3 DNA reads TGTGCCAGCAGCCGGGACAGTTCACGCACAGATACGCAGTATTTT. Its protein is CASSRDSSRTDTQYF.